This T cell receptor (beta chain) was obtained from a study of blood T cell repertoires in COVID-19. As for the study in general: Donors in the United States, Italy and Spain gave samples during acute or convalescent COVID-19. Nucleic acid was either cDNA or gDNA, and it came from T cells, B-cell-depleted T cells, or PBMCs.

Germline CDR1 and CDR2: LNHDA and SQIVND (reference sequence). V was clipped by 0 bases and J by 4 bases, with 20 bases between them. This CDR3 is built from 18 residues. This table comes from immunoSEQ multiplex PCR, and its TCRdb copy is limited to in-frame clones, with some not included. The table shows more than 250,000 clones, with about 88% occurring only once. The sequence was collected from a man aged 18-30 years with active or convalescent COVID-19. The material sequenced was peripheral blood. J is TRBJ2-3 and V is TRBV19; perhaps TRBD1 as D (5 bases). The CDR3 region is CASSIDSPSPGSADTQYF. CDR3 DNA: TGTGCCAGTAGTATAGATTCCCCGAGCCCAGGGTCGGCAGATACGCAGTATTTT.